A single T cell receptor (beta chain) is shown here with its context. What it recognizes is unknown. The CDR3 extends over 18 amino acids. After removal of 2 bases from V and 5 bases from J, the junction contained 13 bases not matched to a gene. Germline-derived CDR1 and CDR2 are SGHAT and FQNNGV. The data were taken from a study of T cell responses to AZD1222 COVID-19 vaccine. Assay: immunoSEQ multiplex PCR; the TCRdb copy retains only in-frame clones and omits some. In the table there are about 68,000 clones, about nine tenths of which are singletons. Study outcomes and limitations: Two AZD1222 doses significantly raised spike-specific TCR breadth and depth over controls. Recipients of AZD1222 seropositive at baseline numbered only 5 or 6. Donors were mostly white British, more females; clonal diversity possibly underestimated.

The input for sequencing was peripheral blood, taken on day 0 of AZD1222 vaccination. The source of this sequence is an adult in good health. The chain has TRBV11-2 and TRBJ2-2; 8 bases agree with TRBD2. The CDR3 loop is CASSLHGGAGGGTGELFF. DNA for the CDR3: TGTGCCAGCAGCTTACACGGCGGGGCGGGAGGAGGTACCGGGGAGCTGTTTTTT.